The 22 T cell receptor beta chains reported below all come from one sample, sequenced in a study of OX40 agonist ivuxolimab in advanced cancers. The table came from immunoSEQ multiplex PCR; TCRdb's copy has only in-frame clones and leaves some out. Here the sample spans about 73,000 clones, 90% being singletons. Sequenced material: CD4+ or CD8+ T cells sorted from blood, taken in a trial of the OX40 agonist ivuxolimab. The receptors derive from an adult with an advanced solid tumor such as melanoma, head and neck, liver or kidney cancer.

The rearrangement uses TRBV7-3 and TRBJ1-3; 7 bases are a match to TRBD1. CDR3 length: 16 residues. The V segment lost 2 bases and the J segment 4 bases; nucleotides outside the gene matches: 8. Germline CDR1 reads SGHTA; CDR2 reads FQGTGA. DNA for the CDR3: TGTGCCAGCAGCTTAGATGGGACAGAAAGGGGAAACACCATATATTTT. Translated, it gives CASSLDGTERGNTIYF. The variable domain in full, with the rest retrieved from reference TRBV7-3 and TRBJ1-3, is GAGVSQTPSNKVTEKGKYVELRCDPISGHTALYWYRQSLGQGPEFLIYFQGTGAADDSGLPNDRFFAVRPEGSVSTLKIQRTERGDSAVYLCASSLDGTERGNTIYFGEGSWLTVV.

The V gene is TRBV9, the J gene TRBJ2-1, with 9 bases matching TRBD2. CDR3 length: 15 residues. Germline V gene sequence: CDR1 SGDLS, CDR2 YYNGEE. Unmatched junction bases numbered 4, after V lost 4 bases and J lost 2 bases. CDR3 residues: CASSPRLAAYNEQFF. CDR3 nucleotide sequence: TGTGCCAGCAGCCCTCGACTAGCGGCCTACAATGAGCAGTTCTTC.

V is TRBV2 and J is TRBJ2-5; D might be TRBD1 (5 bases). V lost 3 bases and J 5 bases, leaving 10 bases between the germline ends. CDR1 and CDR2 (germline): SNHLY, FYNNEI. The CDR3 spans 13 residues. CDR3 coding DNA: TGTGCCAGCAGTGATCCAGGGAAGGAGACCCAGTACTTC. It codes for CASSDPGKETQYF. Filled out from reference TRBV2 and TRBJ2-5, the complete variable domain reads EPEVTQTPSHQVTQMGQEVILRCVPISNHLYFYWYRQILGQKVEFLVSFYNNEISEKSEIFDDQFSVERPDGSNFTLKIRSTKLEDSAMYFCASSDPGKETQYFGPGTRLLVL.

CDR3 residues: CASSLVAGGPVETQYF. As DNA, the CDR3 is TGTGCCAGCAGCTTAGTCGCGGGAGGGCCTGTTGAGACCCAGTACTTC. The gene calls are TRBV7-3 and TRBJ2-5; 9 bases match TRBD2. Germline CDR1 SGHTA, CDR2 FQGTGA. CDR3 length: 16 residues. J lost 5 bases, V lost 2 bases, and 9 bases had no gene match.

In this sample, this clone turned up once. DNA for the CDR3: TGTGCCAGTAGTTCTCCAGGGCGCCAAGAGACCCAGTACTTC. Translating gives CASSSPGRQETQYF. The chain links TRBV19 to TRBJ2-5; TRBD1 is a possible D gene (5 bases). The ends were cut back, 5 bases at V and 1 base at J, with 11 bases in the middle. Per the germline V gene, CDR1 is LNHDA and CDR2 is SQIVND (reference sequence). The CDR3 has 14 residues. Drawing the rest from reference TRBV19 and TRBJ2-5, the complete variable domain is DGGITQSPKYLFRKEGQNVTLSCEQNLNHDAMYWYRQDPGQGLRLIYYSQIVNDFQKGDIAEGYSVSREKKESFPLTVTSAQKNPTAFYLCASSSPGRQETQYFGPGTRLLVL.

The DNA of the CDR3 is TGTGCCTGGAGTGTAATAGGCGCTAATGAAAAACTGTTTTTT. It specifies CAWSVIGANEKLFF. The chain employs TRBV30 and TRBJ1-4; no firm D call. Germline values: CDR1 GTSNPN, CDR2 SVGIG (reference sequence). The V gene lost 0 bases and the J gene lost 3 bases, with 8 bases spanning the gap. This CDR3 spans 14 amino acids.

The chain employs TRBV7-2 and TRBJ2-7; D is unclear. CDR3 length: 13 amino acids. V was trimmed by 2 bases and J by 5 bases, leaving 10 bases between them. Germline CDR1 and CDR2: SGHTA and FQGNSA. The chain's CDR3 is CASSLLGSDEQYF. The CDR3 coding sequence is TGTGCCAGCAGCTTACTAGGTAGTGACGAGCAGTACTTC.

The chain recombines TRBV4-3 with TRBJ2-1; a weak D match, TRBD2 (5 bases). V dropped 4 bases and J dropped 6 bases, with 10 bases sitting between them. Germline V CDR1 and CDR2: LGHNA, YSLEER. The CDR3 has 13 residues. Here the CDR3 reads CASSPTAGNEQFF. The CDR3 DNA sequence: TGCGCCAGCAGCCCGACTGCGGGCAATGAGCAGTTCTTC.

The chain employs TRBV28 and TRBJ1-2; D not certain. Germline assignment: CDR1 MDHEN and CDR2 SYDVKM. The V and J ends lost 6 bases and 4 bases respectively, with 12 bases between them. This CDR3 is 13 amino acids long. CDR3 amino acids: CASRAAQFYGYTF. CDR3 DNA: TGTGCCAGCAGGGCTGCTCAGTTCTATGGCTACACCTTC.

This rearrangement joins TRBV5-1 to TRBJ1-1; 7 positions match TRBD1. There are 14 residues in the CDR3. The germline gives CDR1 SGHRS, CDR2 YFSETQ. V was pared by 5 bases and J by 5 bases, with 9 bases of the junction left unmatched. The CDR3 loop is CASRTQGDGTEAFF. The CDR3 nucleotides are TGCGCCAGCAGAACCCAGGGGGATGGAACTGAAGCTTTCTTT.

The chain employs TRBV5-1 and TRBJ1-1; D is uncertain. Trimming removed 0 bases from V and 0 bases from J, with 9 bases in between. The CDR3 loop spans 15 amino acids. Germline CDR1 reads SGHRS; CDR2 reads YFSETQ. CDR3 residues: CASSLVLGLNTEAFF. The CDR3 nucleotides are TGCGCCAGCAGCTTGGTTCTGGGGTTGAACACTGAAGCTTTCTTT.

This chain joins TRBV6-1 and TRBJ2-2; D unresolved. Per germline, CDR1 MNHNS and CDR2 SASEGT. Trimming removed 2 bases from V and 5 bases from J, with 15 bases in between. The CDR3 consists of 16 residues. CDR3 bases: TGTGCCAGCAGTGAATTGAGACGCCCAGCGACCGGGGAGCTGTTTTTT. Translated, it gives CASSELRRPATGELFF.

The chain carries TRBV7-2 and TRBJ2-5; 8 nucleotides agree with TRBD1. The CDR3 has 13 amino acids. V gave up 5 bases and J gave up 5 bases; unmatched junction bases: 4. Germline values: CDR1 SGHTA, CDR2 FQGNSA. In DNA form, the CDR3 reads TGTGCCAGCAGCCGGGACAGGAGGGAGACCCAGTACTTC. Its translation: CASSRDRRETQYF.

The CDR3 DNA reads TGCGCCAGCAGCTTGGGGCAGGGGAGCCCTCGCGATACGCAGTATTTT. Amino acid sequence: CASSLGQGSPRDTQYF. The chain employs TRBV5-1 and TRBJ2-3, with D tentatively TRBD1 (6 bases). The CDR3 runs 16 residues. V was pared by 0 bases and J by 6 bases, with 17 bases between. Germline-derived CDR1 and CDR2 are SGHRS and YFSETQ.

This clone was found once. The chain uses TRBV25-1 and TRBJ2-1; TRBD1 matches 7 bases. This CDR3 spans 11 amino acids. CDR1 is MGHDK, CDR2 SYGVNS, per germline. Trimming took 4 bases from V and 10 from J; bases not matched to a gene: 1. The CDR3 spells CASSGGQEQFF. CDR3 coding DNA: TGTGCCAGCAGTGGGGGACAGGAGCAGTTCTTC.

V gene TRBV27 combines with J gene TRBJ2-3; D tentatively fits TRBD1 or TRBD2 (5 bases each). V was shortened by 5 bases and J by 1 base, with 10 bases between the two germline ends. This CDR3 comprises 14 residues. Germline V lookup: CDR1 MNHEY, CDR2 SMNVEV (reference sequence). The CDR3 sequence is CASSPWDRTDTQYF. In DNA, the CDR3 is TGTGCCAGCAGTCCGTGGGACCGCACAGATACGCAGTATTTT.

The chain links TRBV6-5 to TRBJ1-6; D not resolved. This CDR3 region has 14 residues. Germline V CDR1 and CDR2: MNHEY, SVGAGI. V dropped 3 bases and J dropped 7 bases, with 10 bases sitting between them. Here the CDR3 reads CASSYLSENSPLHF. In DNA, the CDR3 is TGTGCCAGCAGTTATCTCAGCGAGAATTCACCCCTCCACTTT.

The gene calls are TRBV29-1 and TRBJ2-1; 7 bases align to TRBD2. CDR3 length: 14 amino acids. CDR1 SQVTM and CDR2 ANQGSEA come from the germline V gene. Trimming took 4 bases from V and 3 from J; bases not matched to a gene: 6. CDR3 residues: CSVGLAELYNEQFF. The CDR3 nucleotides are TGCAGCGTTGGGCTAGCGGAACTCTACAATGAGCAGTTCTTC.

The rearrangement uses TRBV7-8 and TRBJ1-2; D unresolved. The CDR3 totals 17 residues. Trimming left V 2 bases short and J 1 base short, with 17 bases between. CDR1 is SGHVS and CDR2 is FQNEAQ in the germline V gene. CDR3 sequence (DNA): TGTGCCAGCAGCTTAACATATGCAATGGGCCGTAACTATGGCTACACCTTC. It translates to CASSLTYAMGRNYGYTF.

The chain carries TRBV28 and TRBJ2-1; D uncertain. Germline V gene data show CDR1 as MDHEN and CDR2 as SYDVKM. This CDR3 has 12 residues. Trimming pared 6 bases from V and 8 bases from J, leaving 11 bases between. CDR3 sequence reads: CASSLRSDEQFF. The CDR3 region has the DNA TGTGCCAGCAGCCTACGGTCGGATGAGCAGTTCTTC. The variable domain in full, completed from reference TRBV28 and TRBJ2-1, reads DVKVTQSSRYLVKRTGEKVFLECVQDMDHENMFWYRQDPGLGLRLIYFSYDVKMKEKGDIPEGYSVSREKKERFSLILESASTNQTSMYLCASSLRSDEQFFGPGTRLTVL.

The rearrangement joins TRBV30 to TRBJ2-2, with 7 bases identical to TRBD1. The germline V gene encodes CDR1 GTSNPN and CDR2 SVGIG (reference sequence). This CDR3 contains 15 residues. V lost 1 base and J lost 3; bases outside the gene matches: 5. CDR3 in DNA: TGTGCCTGGAGTGCCCGGGACAGATACACCGGGGAGCTGTTTTTT. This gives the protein CAWSARDRYTGELFF.

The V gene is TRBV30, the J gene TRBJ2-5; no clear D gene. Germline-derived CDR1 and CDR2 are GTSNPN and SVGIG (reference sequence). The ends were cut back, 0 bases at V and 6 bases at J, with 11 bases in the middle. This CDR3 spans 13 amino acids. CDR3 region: CAWSVQNTQTQYF. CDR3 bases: TGTGCCTGGAGTGTACAGAACACACAGACCCAGTACTTC.